The rows below give T cell receptor beta chains drawn from one sample of a study of T cell repertoires in cytomegalovirus infection. TCRdb reanalysed the reads using MiXCR and keeps one entry per CDR3 protein. This table holds some 350,000 distinct CDR3 sequences, around a third found once. No antigen has been identified for these receptors. The sequencing here drew on cultured PBMCs, taken from culture after CMV antigen stimulation. These receptors were collected from a human donor in good health (CMV status not recorded). Some clones in this sample may be carry-over from other donors' samples. Both conserved end residues are trimmed from each CDR3. Each record gives: V gene, J gene, CDR3 protein.

v_gene: TRBV7-6; j_gene: TRBJ2-1; CDR3aa: ASSPLGRASGYNEQF
v_gene: TRBV28; j_gene: TRBJ2-7; CDR3aa: ASSPDLLYEQY
v_gene: TRBV7-2; j_gene: TRBJ2-5; CDR3aa: ASSPQQLARETQY
v_gene: TRBV6-5; j_gene: TRBJ1-6; CDR3aa: ASSLGQGTIYNSPLH
v_gene: TRBV28; j_gene: TRBJ2-1; CDR3aa: ASRRGAVSYNEQF
v_gene: TRBV12-3/TRBV12-4; j_gene: TRBJ1-5; CDR3aa: ASSQGREGGQPQH
v_gene: TRBV20-1; j_gene: TRBJ1-2; CDR3aa: SARESQYGYT
v_gene: TRBV5-1; j_gene: TRBJ1-5; CDR3aa: ASSLGQSQPQH
v_gene: TRBV30; j_gene: TRBJ1-4; CDR3aa: AYSTGANEKLF
v_gene: TRBV7-8; j_gene: TRBJ2-5; CDR3aa: ASTLRGQETQY
v_gene: TRBV5-4; j_gene: TRBJ1-4; CDR3aa: ASSLSGANEKLF
v_gene: TRBV7-2; j_gene: TRBJ2-5; CDR3aa: ASSLRPSGTTQETQY
v_gene: TRBV7-2; j_gene: TRBJ2-2; CDR3aa: ASSLDLVTVLF
v_gene: TRBV24-1; j_gene: TRBJ2-1; CDR3aa: ATSDYGPYNEQF
v_gene: TRBV7-2; j_gene: TRBJ1-2; CDR3aa: ASSLAPGGSRT